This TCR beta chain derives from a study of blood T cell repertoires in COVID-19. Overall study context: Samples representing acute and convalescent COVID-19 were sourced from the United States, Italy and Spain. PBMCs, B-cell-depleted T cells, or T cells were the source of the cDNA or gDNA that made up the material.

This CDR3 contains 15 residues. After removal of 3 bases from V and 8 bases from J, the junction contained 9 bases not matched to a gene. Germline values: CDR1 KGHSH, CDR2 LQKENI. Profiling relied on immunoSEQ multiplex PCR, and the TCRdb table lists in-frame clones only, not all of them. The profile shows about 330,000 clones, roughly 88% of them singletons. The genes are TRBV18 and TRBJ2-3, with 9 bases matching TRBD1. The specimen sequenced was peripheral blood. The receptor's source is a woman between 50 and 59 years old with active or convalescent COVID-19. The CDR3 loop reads CASSPFTGGLGTQYF. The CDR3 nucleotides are TGTGCCAGCTCACCTTTTACAGGGGGCCTGGGTACGCAGTATTTT.